This TCR beta chain was sequenced in a study of T cells after yellow fever vaccination. This clonotype showed up many times. The antigen is not known. TCRdb reprocessed the 5' RACE reads with MiXCR, giving one entry per CDR3 protein. Among about 68,000 distinct CDR3 sequences listed, over 6.5% were seen once. Notes on the study in general: From the bulk population, abundant clonotypes could contaminate and appear within FACS-sorted repertoires. Once the booster was given, most primary-vaccination clones reappeared, at approximately 97% for CD4 and over 70% for CD8.

The V segment lost 5 bases and the J segment 7 bases; nucleotides outside the gene matches: 16. The CDR3 spans 19 residues. CDR1 and CDR2 (germline): LGHNA, YSLEER. The V gene is TRBV4-3, the J gene TRBJ2-1, with 14 positions matching TRBD2. The sample in question was CD8+ T cells sorted from PBMCs, obtained about 49 days after the first yellow fever vaccination. The sequence derives from a man aged 18 to 29 who received the YFV17D yellow fever vaccine. CDR3 in DNA: TGCGCCAGCAGCTCCCGACTAGCGGGGGGGCTGGGCCCAGTGAATGAGCAGTTCTTC. Protein product: CASSSRLAGGLGPVNEQFF.